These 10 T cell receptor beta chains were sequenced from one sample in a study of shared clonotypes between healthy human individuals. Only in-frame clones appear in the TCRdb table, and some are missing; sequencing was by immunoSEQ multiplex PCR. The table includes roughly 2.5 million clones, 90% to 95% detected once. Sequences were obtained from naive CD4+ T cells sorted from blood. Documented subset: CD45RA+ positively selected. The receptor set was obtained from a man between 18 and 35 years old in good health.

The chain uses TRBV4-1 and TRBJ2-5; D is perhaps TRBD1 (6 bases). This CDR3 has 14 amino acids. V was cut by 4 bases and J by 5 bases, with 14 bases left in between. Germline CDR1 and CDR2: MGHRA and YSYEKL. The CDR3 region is CASSPRDRMETQYF. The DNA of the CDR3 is TGCGCCAGCAGCCCGAGAGACAGGATGGAGACCCAGTACTTC.

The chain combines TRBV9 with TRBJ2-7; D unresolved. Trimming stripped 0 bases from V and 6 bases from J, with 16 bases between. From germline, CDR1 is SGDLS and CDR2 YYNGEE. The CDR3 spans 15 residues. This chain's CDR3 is CASSVVPRAVGEQYF. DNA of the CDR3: TGTGCCAGCAGCGTAGTCCCCCGGGCCGTCGGCGAGCAGTACTTC. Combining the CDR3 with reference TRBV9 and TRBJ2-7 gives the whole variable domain DSGVTQTPKHLITATGQRVTLRCSPRSGDLSVYWYQQSLDQGLQFLIQYYNGEERAKGNILERFSAQQFPDLHSELNLSSLELGDSALYFCASSVVPRAVGEQYFGPGTRLTVT.

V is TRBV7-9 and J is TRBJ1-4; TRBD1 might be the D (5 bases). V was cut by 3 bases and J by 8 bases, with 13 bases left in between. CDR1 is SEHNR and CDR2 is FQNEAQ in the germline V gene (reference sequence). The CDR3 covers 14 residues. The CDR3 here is CASSFLGVDEKLFF. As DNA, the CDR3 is TGTGCCAGCAGCTTCTTGGGGGTCGACGAAAAACTGTTTTTT. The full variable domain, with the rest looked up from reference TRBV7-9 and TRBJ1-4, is DTGVSQNPRHKITKRGQNVTFRCDPISEHNRLYWYRQTLGQGPEFLTYFQNEAQLEKSRLLSDRFSAERPKGSFSTLEIQRTEQGDSAMYLCASSFLGVDEKLFFGSGTQLSVL.

DNA of the CDR3: TGTGCCATCAGCGAGGACGGCCCTAGCAATCAGCCCCAGCATTTT. Amino acid sequence: CAISEDGPSNQPQHF. The chain combines TRBV10-3 with TRBJ1-5; D gene uncertain. From germline, CDR1 is ENHRY and CDR2 SYGVKD. The V end lost 6 bases, the J end lost 0 bases, and 12 bases lay between the germline ends. CDR3 length equals 15 residues.

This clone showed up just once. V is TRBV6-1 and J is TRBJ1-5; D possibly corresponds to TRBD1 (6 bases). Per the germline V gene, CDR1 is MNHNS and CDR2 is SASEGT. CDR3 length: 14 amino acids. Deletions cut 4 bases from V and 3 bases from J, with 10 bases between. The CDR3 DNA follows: TGTGCCAGCAGTGCACGGACAGTCAATCAGCCCCAGCATTTT. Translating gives CASSARTVNQPQHF.

CDR3 nucleotides: TGTGCCAGCTCACCCCTCACCAGTGAGACCCAGTACTTC. It codes for CASSPLTSETQYF. The J gene is TRBJ2-5, the V gene TRBV18; D is unresolved. V was cut by 3 bases and J by 5 bases, with 10 bases left in between. The V gene's germline CDR1 is KGHSH and CDR2 LQKENI. The CDR3 has 13 amino acids. Complete variable domain (other parts from reference TRBV18 and TRBJ2-5): NAGVMQNPRHLVRRRGQEARLRCSPMKGHSHVYWYRQLPEEGLKFMVYLQKENIIDESGMPKERFSAEFPKEGPSILRIQQVVRGDSAAYFCASSPLTSETQYFGPGTRLLVL.

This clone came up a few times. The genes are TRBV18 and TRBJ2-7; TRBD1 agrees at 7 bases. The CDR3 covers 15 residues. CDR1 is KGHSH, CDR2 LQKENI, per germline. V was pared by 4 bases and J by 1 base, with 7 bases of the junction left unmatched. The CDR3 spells CASSRAGTASYEQYF. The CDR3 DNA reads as TGTGCCAGCTCACGCGCCGGGACAGCTTCCTACGAGCAGTACTTC.

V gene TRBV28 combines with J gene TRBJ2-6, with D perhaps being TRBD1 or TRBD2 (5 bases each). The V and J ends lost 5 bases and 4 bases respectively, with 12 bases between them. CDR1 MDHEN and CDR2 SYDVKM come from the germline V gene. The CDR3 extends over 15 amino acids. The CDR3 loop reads CASSLGATGANVLTF. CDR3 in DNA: TGTGCCAGCAGTCTCGGGGCGACGGGGGCCAACGTCCTGACTTTC.

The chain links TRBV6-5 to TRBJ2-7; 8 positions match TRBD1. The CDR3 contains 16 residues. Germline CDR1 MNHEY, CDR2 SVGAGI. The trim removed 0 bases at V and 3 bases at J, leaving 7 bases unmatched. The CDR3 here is CASSYSTGQVLYEQYF. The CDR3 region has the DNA TGTGCCAGCAGTTACTCGACGGGACAGGTGCTCTACGAGCAGTACTTC.

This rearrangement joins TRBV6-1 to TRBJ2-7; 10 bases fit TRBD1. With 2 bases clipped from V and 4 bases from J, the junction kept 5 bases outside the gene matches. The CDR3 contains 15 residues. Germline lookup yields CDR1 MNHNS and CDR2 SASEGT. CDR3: CASSESGTGVYEQYF. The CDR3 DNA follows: TGTGCCAGCAGTGAAAGTGGGACAGGGGTGTACGAGCAGTACTTC.